This paragraph covers one TCR beta chain sequence. This CDR3 has 14 residues. J was trimmed by 10 bases and V by 2 bases; bases with no gene match: 5. Germline V CDR1 and CDR2: SGHTA, FQGNSA. TCRdb redid the calling of the RT-PCR reads with MiXCR, one entry per CDR3 protein. Here the sample spans about 680,000 distinct CDR3 sequences, 14% being singletons. The specimen was memory CD4+ T cells from blood. The chain recombines TRBV7-2 with TRBJ1-3; 10 bases line up with TRBD1. The source of this sequence is a female donor in good health, serving as a healthy control. CDR3 residues: CASSLWGQGRTIYF. The CDR3 DNA reads as TGTGCCAGCAGCTTATGGGGACAGGGGAGGACCATATATTTT.